This TCR beta chain was sequenced during a study of T cell repertoires in cytomegalovirus infection (dated by TCRdb to between 2017 and 2020). About the study as a whole: Peptide stimulations targeted recently identified HLA-C-restricted CMV epitopes, whose presentation resists viral immunomodulation, together with well-studied HLA-B-restricted epitopes. The HLA type of each donor mattered for the analysis, because public TCR beta signatures pointed to carriage of CMV infection along with the matching HLA type.

The sample's treatment or condition label, decoded: in vitro stimulation with specific CMV peptide epitopes to enrich CMV-specific T cells. On this clonotype: The target of this receptor is not known. Within one base of it there is no much larger clone, and no base qualities were kept.

V and J lose 5 bases and 11 bases, and a span of 13 bases separates them. CDR1 and CDR2, looked up from the germline V gene (reference sequence), are LNHDA and SQIVND. The CDR3 measures 12 amino acids from cysteine to phenylalanine. CDR3 DNA is the only sequence kept; it has 36 bases, read in frame from the first base. Overall study results and their limits: The ex vivo response was dominated by HLA-C-restricted CMV-specific TCR beta clonotypes, which also provided the single most frequent clonotype in two of eight donors. In both this cohort and an independent cohort of 352 donors, the cumulative frequency of public TCR beta family members distinguished carriers of CMV infection plus the relevant HLA type.

Sequenced using an Illumina HiSeq 1500. TCRdb passed the public sequencing reads through fastp at Q25 and MiXCR, retaining productive beta sequences. Under each unique CDR3 protein, matching rows form one entry showing the most common genes and DNA. The sample profile shows about 570,000 distinct CDR3 sequences; 40% of them were found once. The biggest ten clones account for 40% to 60% of the sample. The sequence was obtained from a human donor in good health (CMV status not recorded). Some clones in this sample may be carry-over from other donors' samples. The material sequenced was cultured PBMCs, taken from culture after CMV antigen stimulation. The chain employs TRBV19 and TRBJ2-1, with the D segment identity uncertain. The sequence in DNA is TGTGCCAGTAGTCTCTGGGATGGCAAGCAGTTCTTC. Its translation reads: CASSLWDGKQFF.